Listed here are 20 T cell receptor beta chains from one sample, sequenced in a study of CD4 T cells in relation to SARS-CoV-2 and coronaviruses. Assay used: immunoSEQ multiplex PCR; TCRdb lists only in-frame clones, some missing. Counted here are more than 15,000 clones, roughly 73% occurring once; the ten biggest clones make up about 19%. Before the COVID-19 pandemic, during about 2010-2019, CD4+ T cells were taken from unexposed donors. Isolation of CD4+ T cells took place after approximately 11 days in culture. These TCRs' antigens remain unknown. Input material: CD4+ T cells from PBMCs, cultured in vitro. These receptors all stem from a human donor in good health.

The rearrangement joins TRBV15 to TRBJ2-7, with a possible D match to TRBD2 (5 bases). This CDR3 is 12 amino acids long. V was pared by 2 bases and J by 6 bases, with 8 bases between. Germline V gives CDR1 LNHNV, CDR2 YYDKDF (reference sequence). CDR3 coding DNA: TGTGCCACCAGCAGACAACGGGGCGAGCAGTACTTC. Protein product: CATSRQRGEQYF.

The chain joins TRBV6-6 to TRBJ2-7; D is undetermined. Germline V CDR1 and CDR2: MNHNY, SVGAGI (reference sequence). V gave up 5 bases and J gave up 3 bases, with 14 bases separating them. There are 14 residues in the CDR3. The CDR3 coding sequence is TGTGCCAGCAGTCCCAACAGAGACCTCTACGAGCAGTACTTC. As protein: CASSPNRDLYEQYF.

The chain employs TRBV28 and TRBJ1-3, with TRBD1 matching 11 bases. The CDR3 spans 15 residues. J was trimmed by 3 bases and V by 10 bases; bases with no gene match: 8. Germline loops: CDR1 MDHEN, CDR2 SYDVKM. The DNA for the CDR3 is TGTGCCACTAGGGGGACAGGGGGTTTTGGAAACACCATATATTTT. Protein product: CATRGTGGFGNTIYF.

The V call is TRBV30, the J call TRBJ1-5; D not resolved. V shed 2 bases and J shed 6 bases, with 11 bases lying between them. This CDR3 has 13 amino acids. The V gene's germline CDR1 is GTSNPN and CDR2 SVGIG (reference sequence). In DNA, the CDR3 is TGTGCCTGGAGTAGCGGGGAAACTCAGCCCCAGCATTTT. Protein: CAWSSGETQPQHF. The variable domain in full, with the rest retrieved from reference TRBV30 and TRBJ1-5, is SQTIHQWPATLVQPVGSPLSLECTVEGTSNPNLYWYRQAAGRGLQLLFYSVGIGQISSEVPQNLSASRPQDRQFILSSKKLLLSDSGFYLCAWSSGETQPQHFGDGTRLSIL.

CDR3 region: CASSQDSVARTTYNEQFF. Here the CDR3 DNA reads TGCGCCAGCAGCCAAGACTCGGTCGCCAGAACAACCTACAATGAGCAGTTCTTC. The V gene is TRBV4-1, the J gene TRBJ2-1; no clear D. The length of the CDR3 is 18 residues. V gave up 0 bases and J gave up 2 bases, with 17 bases separating them. Looked up from germline, CDR1 is MGHRA and CDR2 is YSYEKL.

This chain links TRBV19 with TRBJ2-1; D is undetermined. Deletions cut 5 bases from V and 15 bases from J, with 20 bases between. The CDR3 is 13 amino acids. Germline-derived CDR1 and CDR2 are LNHDA and SQIVND (reference sequence). CDR3 in amino acids: CASSPRQDQFRFF. Here the CDR3 DNA reads TGTGCCAGTAGTCCCCGCCAGGACCAATTCCGGTTCTTC.

The rearrangement links TRBV2 to TRBJ2-7, with 12 nucleotides matching TRBD2. With 6 bases clipped from V and 0 bases from J, the junction kept 18 bases outside the gene matches. Germline CDR1 reads SNHLY; CDR2 reads FYNNEI. The CDR3 consists of 20 residues. The CDR3 region has the DNA TGTGCCAGCAGGCTCCGACTAGCGGGAGCTCAAAATTGGGCCTCCTACGAGCAGTACTTC. Protein sequence: CASRLRLAGAQNWASYEQYF.

The V and J genes are TRBV11-2 and TRBJ1-4; D is perhaps TRBD1 (6 bases). The CDR3 totals 16 residues. V lost 3 bases and J 0 bases, leaving 11 bases between the germline ends. Germline V gene lookup returns CDR1 SGHAT and CDR2 FQNNGV. The CDR3 sequence: CASSFGQFATNEKLFF. CDR3 sequence (DNA): TGTGCCAGCAGCTTCGGACAGTTTGCAACTAATGAAAAACTGTTTTTT.

The genes are TRBV15 and TRBJ2-7, with unresolved D. CDR1 is LNHNV and CDR2 is YYDKDF in the germline V gene (reference sequence). CDR3 length: 12 amino acids. V was clipped by 0 bases and J by 0 bases, with 0 bases between them. The CDR3 sequence is CATSRDSYEQYF. The CDR3 DNA reads TGTGCCACCAGCAGAGACTCCTACGAGCAGTACTTC. The full variable domain, in which reference TRBV15 and TRBJ2-7 provide the parts outside the CDR3, is DAMVIQNPRYQVTQFGKPVTLSCSQTLNHNVMYWYQQKSSQAPKLLFHYYDKDFNNEADTPDNFQSRRPNTSFCFLDIRSPGLGDTAMYLCATSRDSYEQYFGPGTRLTVT.

The chain couples TRBV4-1 to TRBJ2-3; 9 bases match TRBD2. V trimming: 0 bases; J trimming: 4 bases; junction bases outside the gene matches: 5. CDR3 length: 16 amino acids. Germline V CDR1 and CDR2: MGHRA, YSYEKL. CDR3 DNA: TGCGCCAGCAGCCAAGATCCAGCGGGAGGAGCAGATACGCAGTATTTT. It translates to CASSQDPAGGADTQYF.

J is TRBJ2-1 and V is TRBV6-5; 9 bases are a match to TRBD2. V was clipped by 5 bases and J by 7 bases; unmatched bases: 6. CDR1 and CDR2 from the germline V gene are MNHEY and SVGAGI. There are 14 residues in the CDR3. The CDR3 nucleotides are TGTGCCAGCAGTACCGGGACTAGCAGAAATGAGCAGTTCTTC. This encodes CASSTGTSRNEQFF.

This chain links TRBV18 with TRBJ2-5; 7 positions agree with TRBD1. Trimming took 3 bases from V and 5 from J; bases not matched to a gene: 3. CDR3 length equals 13 residues. CDR1 and CDR2 from the germline V gene are KGHSH and LQKENI. Here the CDR3 reads CASSPGTDETQYF. The CDR3 DNA reads TGTGCCAGCTCACCTGGGACAGATGAGACCCAGTACTTC. Full variable domain (outside the CDR3, taken from reference TRBV18 and TRBJ2-5): NAGVMQNPRHLVRRRGQEARLRCSPMKGHSHVYWYRQLPEEGLKFMVYLQKENIIDESGMPKERFSAEFPKEGPSILRIQQVVRGDSAAYFCASSPGTDETQYFGPGTRLLVL.

This clone occurred a few times. V and J are TRBV2 and TRBJ2-3, with a tentative D call TRBD1 (6 bases). The CDR3 loop spans 15 amino acids. Trimming left V 10 bases short and J 2 bases short, with 19 bases between. The germline CDR1 and CDR2 sequences are SNHLY and FYNNEI. The CDR3 DNA reads as TGTGCCACCGAGGCGACAGGAACCTCCACAGATACGCAGTATTTT. It specifies CATEATGTSTDTQYF.

The sample holds one count of this clone. The rearrangement links TRBV2 to TRBJ2-5, with D uncertain. Germline CDR1 reads SNHLY; CDR2 reads FYNNEI. The CDR3 is made up of 10 amino acids. V was shortened by 6 bases and J by 2 bases, with 1 base between the two germline ends. This chain's CDR3 is CASRQETQYF. In DNA, the CDR3 is TGTGCCAGCAGACAAGAGACCCAGTACTTC. Variable domain in full (rest from reference TRBV2 and TRBJ2-5): EPEVTQTPSHQVTQMGQEVILRCVPISNHLYFYWYRQILGQKVEFLVSFYNNEISEKSEIFDDQFSVERPDGSNFTLKIRSTKLEDSAMYFCASRQETQYFGPGTRLLVL.

In its sample, this clone was seen once. The chain is built from TRBV28 and TRBJ2-1; 9 nucleotides align to TRBD1. V shed 8 bases and J 0 bases; nucleotides not matched to a gene: 8. Germline V gene data show CDR1 as MDHEN and CDR2 as SYDVKM. The CDR3 runs 16 residues. The CDR3 is CASLVGGQGSYNEQFF. CDR3 in DNA: TGTGCCAGCCTCGTTGGGGGACAGGGCTCCTACAATGAGCAGTTCTTC.

The chain joins TRBV6-5 to TRBJ1-2; D not certain. Germline loops: CDR1 MNHEY, CDR2 SVGAGI. CDR3 length: 13 residues. Trimming stripped 0 bases from V and 7 bases from J, with 9 bases between. The CDR3 bases are TGTGCCAGCAGTTACTCAGGGCTCCTTGGCTACACCTTC. Translation: CASSYSGLLGYTF.

The genes are TRBV27 and TRBJ1-1; D gene unclear. CDR1 MNHEY and CDR2 SMNVEV come from the germline V gene (reference sequence). The CDR3 runs to 14 residues. The V end was cut by 5 bases, the J end by 7 bases, with 17 bases between. The CDR3 sequence is CASSPSPDGVEAFF. The CDR3 nucleotides are TGTGCCAGCAGTCCCTCCCCGGACGGCGTTGAAGCTTTCTTT.

The CDR3 region has the DNA TGTGCCAGCAGTTTATTTGCCTTAGGTCGGCTAGCGGGAGTTGACGGCTGGTACGAGCAGTACTTC. It encodes CASSLFALGRLAGVDGWYEQYF. The genes are TRBV28 and TRBJ2-7, with 10 bases matching TRBD2. Germline V lookup: CDR1 MDHEN, CDR2 SYDVKM. This CDR3 is built from 22 residues. V gave up 1 base and J gave up 4 bases; unmatched junction bases: 25. The whole variable domain, remainder taken from reference TRBV28 and TRBJ2-7, is DVKVTQSSRYLVKRTGEKVFLECVQDMDHENMFWYRQDPGLGLRLIYFSYDVKMKEKGDIPEGYSVSREKKERFSLILESASTNQTSMYLCASSLFALGRLAGVDGWYEQYFGPGTRLTVT.

This clone was found once. CDR3 loop: CASSDQTGGNEQFF. CDR3 nucleotide sequence: TGCGCCAGCAGTGACCAGACAGGGGGCAATGAGCAGTTCTTC. This rearrangement joins TRBV10-1 to TRBJ2-1; 9 bases are a match to TRBD1. The CDR3 sequence is 14 residues long. CDR1 and CDR2 (germline): WNHNN, SYGVQD (reference sequence). J lost 6 bases, V lost 3 bases, and 3 bases had no gene match.

The V call is TRBV5-5, the J call TRBJ2-6; a weak D match, TRBD2 (5 bases). This CDR3 comprises 18 residues. Germline V gives CDR1 SGHKS, CDR2 YYEKEE (reference sequence). The V gene lost 3 bases and the J gene lost 0 bases, with 16 bases spanning the gap. CDR3 sequence (DNA): TGTGCCAGCAGCTCCCAGGCAGCGGTCATCTCTGGGGCCAACGTCCTGACTTTC. Its protein product is CASSSQAAVISGANVLTF.